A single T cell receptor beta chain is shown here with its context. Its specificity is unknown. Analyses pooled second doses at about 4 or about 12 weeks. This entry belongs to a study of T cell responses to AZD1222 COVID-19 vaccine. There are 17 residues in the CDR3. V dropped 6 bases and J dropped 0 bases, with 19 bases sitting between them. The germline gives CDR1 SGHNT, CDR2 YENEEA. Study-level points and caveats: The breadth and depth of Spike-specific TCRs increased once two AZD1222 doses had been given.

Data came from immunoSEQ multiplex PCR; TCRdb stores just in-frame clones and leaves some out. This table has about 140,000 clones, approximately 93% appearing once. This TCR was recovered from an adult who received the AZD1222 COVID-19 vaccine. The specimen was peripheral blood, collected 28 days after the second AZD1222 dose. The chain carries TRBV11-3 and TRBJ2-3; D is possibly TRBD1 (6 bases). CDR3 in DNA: TGTGCCAGCAGTGAGGGGGTAGACTCCTCTAGCACAGATACGCAGTATTTT. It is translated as CASSEGVDSSSTDTQYF.